The 20 T cell receptor beta chains in this list originate from one sample, sequenced in a study of regulatory T cells in long-lasting Graves disease. Library construction for TCR beta used iRepertoire HTBI primers and Arm-PCR of CDR3 regions. TCRdb passed the multiplex PCR reads through MiXCR, listing each CDR3 protein once. The profile covers 350,000 to 400,000 distinct CDR3 sequences, with around 16% appearing a single time and 20% to 25% taken by the ten largest. Time point described: newly diagnosed GD, antithyroid drugs for less than 3 months. Researchers made the TCR library from RNA that was extracted from PBMCs. Specimen: peripheral blood mononuclear cells (PBMCs), collected at new diagnosis, from a patient treated with antithyroid drugs. These receptors all stem from a female donor with Graves disease.

This clonotype occurred a few times. This chain links TRBV4-1 with TRBJ2-1, with D unresolved. The CDR3 length is 14 residues. Trimming cost V 0 bases and J 4 bases, with 7 bases left between them. CDR1 and CDR2 from the germline V gene are MGHRA and YSYEKL. CDR3 protein: CASSQDGIYNEQFF. The CDR3 DNA reads as TGCGCCAGCAGCCAAGACGGAATTTACAATGAGCAGTTCTTC.

This clonotype was picked up a small number of times. The chain uses TRBV9 and TRBJ2-3, with D possibly being TRBD1 (6 bases). Germline CDR1 and CDR2: SGDLS and YYNGEE. This CDR3 has 13 residues. V shed 3 bases and J shed 6 bases, with 11 bases lying between them. CDR3 region: CASSGQQGDTQYF. CDR3 DNA sequence: TGTGCCAGCAGCGGGCAGCAGGGGGATACGCAGTATTTT.

This clonotype was seen once. The chain has TRBV27 and TRBJ2-2; TRBD1 aligns across 11 bases. Germline CDR1 and CDR2: MNHEY and SMNVEV (reference sequence). The CDR3 is 17 amino acids. Germline trimming cut 6 bases from V and 7 bases from J; bases unmatched to any gene: 13. The CDR3 protein is CASSRSGRTGGVGELFF. Here the CDR3 DNA reads TGTGCCAGCAGCCGAAGTGGCCGGACAGGGGGCGTCGGGGAGCTGTTTTTT.

This clonotype appeared a few times. The rearrangement joins TRBV4-1 to TRBJ1-2, with unresolved D. The CDR3 sequence is 13 residues long. From germline, CDR1 is MGHRA and CDR2 YSYEKL. The V end lost 5 bases, the J end lost 7 bases, and 14 bases lay between the germline ends. The CDR3, as DNA: TGCGCCAGCAGCACGAAGGCGGGTGGTGGCTACACCTTC. This encodes CASSTKAGGGYTF.

The chain recombines TRBV29-1 with TRBJ2-3; tentatively, D is TRBD1 (5 bases). The germline CDR1 and CDR2 sequences are SQVTM and ANQGSEA. Trimming removed 5 bases at V and 1 base at J, with 13 bases between. There are 14 residues in the CDR3. As DNA, the CDR3 is TGCAGCGTTCCCCCCAGGGCCGGCACAGATACGCAGTATTTT. Translating gives CSVPPRAGTDTQYF.

This clonotype was seen ten or more times. The chain combines TRBV20-1 with TRBJ2-5, with a weak D call TRBD1 (6 bases). V shed 0 bases and J shed 5 bases, with 16 bases lying between them. Germline V CDR1 and CDR2: DFQATT, SNEGSKA (reference sequence). CDR3 length: 15 amino acids. Written as DNA, the CDR3 is TGCAGTGCTAGAGATACCGGGACAAGCTTGGAGACCCAGTACTTC. Translated: CSARDTGTSLETQYF.

The chain employs TRBV12-3 or TRBV12-4 and TRBJ2-2; weak D call: TRBD2 (5 bases). V dropped 6 bases and J dropped 3 bases, with 5 bases sitting between them. CDR3 length equals 12 residues. CDR3 sequence (DNA): TGTGCCAGCAGGGAGGACACCGGGGAGCTGTTTTTT. Residues: CASREDTGELFF.

This clonotype was found a few times. This CDR3 reads CASSLVRDRGRLADTQYF. DNA of the CDR3: TGCGCCAGCAGCTTGGTTCGGGACAGGGGGCGCCTCGCAGATACGCAGTATTTT. The chain has TRBV5-1 and TRBJ2-3, with 12 bases matching TRBD1. The germline CDR1 and CDR2 sequences are SGHRS and YFSETQ. The J segment lost 4 bases and the V segment lost 0 bases, leaving 9 bases of the junction unmatched. This CDR3 spans 18 amino acids.

To note about this clonotype: The junction and the germline gene differ at one end; a read error may be behind it. This sequence joins TRBV6-5 and TRBJ2-6; a weak D match, TRBD2 (6 bases). CDR3 length equals 15 residues. Looked up from germline, CDR1 is MNHEY and CDR2 is SVGAGI. The CDR3 nucleotides read TGCGCCAGCAGCCCGGCGGGAACTGGGGCCAACGTCCTGACTTTC. Amino acids: CASSPAGTGANVLTF.

The rearrangement uses TRBV7-2 and TRBJ1-5, with D maybe TRBD1 (5 bases). Germline V gene sequence: CDR1 SGHTA, CDR2 FQGNSA. The CDR3 is 15 amino acids. Deletions cut 1 base from V and 6 bases from J, with 13 bases between. The CDR3 spells CASSLVWLGGQPQHF. The CDR3 DNA is TGTGCCAGCAGCTTAGTCTGGCTGGGGGGTCAGCCCCAGCATTTT.

This clonotype occurred many times. The genes are TRBV6-1 and TRBJ1-5, with 11 bases fitting TRBD1. The CDR3 spans 15 residues. Germline V gene sequence: CDR1 MNHNS, CDR2 SASEGT. With 6 bases clipped from V and 6 bases from J, the junction kept 7 bases outside the gene matches. The chain's CDR3 is CASRPGQGAIQPQHF. CDR3 sequence (DNA): TGTGCCAGCAGACCCGGACAGGGGGCGATTCAGCCCCAGCATTTT.

This clonotype was recorded many times. The chain's CDR3 is CAWSATVSGGNTEAFF. In nucleotides, the CDR3 is TGTGCCTGGAGCGCCACGGTCTCAGGAGGAAACACTGAAGCTTTCTTT. The chain recombines TRBV30 with TRBJ1-1; D is ambiguous. The CDR3 is made up of 16 amino acids. Germline assignment: CDR1 GTSNPN and CDR2 SVGIG (reference sequence). V lost 3 bases and J 2 bases, leaving 19 bases between the germline ends.

At least ten counts were recorded for this clonotype. This rearrangement joins TRBV3-1 to TRBJ1-6, with a tentative D call TRBD1 (5 bases). The CDR3 extends over 14 amino acids. Trimming took 1 base from V and 4 from J, leaving 5 bases between them. Germline V CDR1 and CDR2: LGHDT, YNNKEL (reference sequence). The CDR3 sequence is CASSQGTYNSPLHF. The CDR3 nucleotides are TGTGCCAGCAGCCAAGGGACATATAATTCACCCCTCCACTTT.

This clonotype was seen at least ten times. The V gene is TRBV28, the J gene TRBJ1-2; D gene uncertain. CDR3 length: 12 residues. V lost 5 bases, J lost 7 bases, and 11 bases lay in between. The germline gives CDR1 MDHEN, CDR2 SYDVKM. Here the CDR3 reads CASSRQAGGYTF. CDR3 sequence (DNA): TGTGCCAGCAGTCGTCAGGCGGGTGGCTACACCTTC.

This clonotype was observed a handful of times. V is TRBV28 and J is TRBJ2-5; the D gene is possibly TRBD1 (6 bases). V was trimmed by 7 bases and J by 5 bases, leaving 17 bases between them. This CDR3 has 14 residues. Germline V CDR1 and CDR2: MDHEN, SYDVKM. CDR3 bases: TGTGCCAGCACCGAAAGTGGGGGCGGGGAGACCCAGTACTTC. As protein: CASTESGGGETQYF.

In this sample, this clonotype turned up a few times. The chain joins TRBV12-3 or TRBV12-4 to TRBJ2-7; TRBD1 aligns across 8 bases. Trimming at V came to 7 bases and at J to 2 bases, leaving 4 bases not matched to a gene. The CDR3 loop spans 13 amino acids. DNA for the CDR3: TGTGCCAGCACCCTGACAGGGGCCTACGAGCAGTACTTC. Protein sequence: CASTLTGAYEQYF.

The chain is built from TRBV28 and TRBJ1-2; no clear D gene. Deletions cut 7 bases from V and 4 bases from J, with 16 bases between. The CDR3 sequence is 14 residues long. The germline CDR1 and CDR2 sequences are MDHEN and SYDVKM. The CDR3 is CASTPKGFFYGYTF. The CDR3 bases are TGTGCCAGCACCCCTAAGGGTTTCTTCTATGGCTACACCTTC.

This sequence joins TRBV18 and TRBJ1-1; 8 bases are a match to TRBD1. V shed 2 bases, J shed 1 base, and the junction held 3 bases outside the gene matches. Germline lookup yields CDR1 KGHSH and CDR2 LQKENI. This CDR3 is 15 amino acids long. For the CDR3, the DNA is TGTGCCAGCTCACCATACGGACAGGGGAACACTGAAGCTTTCTTT. Its translation is CASSPYGQGNTEAFF.

The V and J genes are TRBV6-1 and TRBJ1-5, with D tentatively TRBD1 (5 bases). Germline values: CDR1 MNHNS, CDR2 SASEGT. V dropped 9 bases and J dropped 7 bases, with 19 bases sitting between them. The length of the CDR3 is 14 residues. CDR3 nucleotide sequence: TGTGCCAGTTACGAGGGGCAGGGCCCCCAGCCCCAGCATTTT. Its translation is CASYEGQGPQPQHF.

This clonotype showed up many times. The chain uses TRBV6-1 and TRBJ1-1; D call uncertain. The CDR3 runs to 12 residues. Trimming removed 5 bases at V and 4 bases at J, with 8 bases between. Germline V gene lookup returns CDR1 MNHNS and CDR2 SASEGT. The CDR3 reads CASSPSATEAFF. The CDR3 DNA reads TGTGCCAGCAGTCCCTCAGCCACTGAAGCTTTCTTT.